This passage covers 21 T cell receptor beta chains from one sample sequenced in a study of blood T cell repertoires in COVID-19. Generated by immunoSEQ multiplex PCR, the TCRdb table keeps only in-frame clones and is missing some. The sample lists 300,000 to 350,000 clones, roughly 90% occurring once. Sequenced sample: PBMCs or T cells enriched from blood (not recorded which). The source of these receptors is a woman under 40 who had been exposed to COVID-19.

The chain links TRBV19 to TRBJ2-5; the match to TRBD1 covers 7 bases. Trimming cost V 6 bases and J 0 bases; bases outside gene matches: 7. This CDR3 has 15 amino acids. Germline V gene sequence: CDR1 LNHDA, CDR2 SQIVND (reference sequence). CDR3 nucleotide sequence: TGTGCCAGTAGCGTGGGACAGACGTACCAAGAGACCCAGTACTTC. This translates into CASSVGQTYQETQYF.

The V gene is TRBV7-2, the J gene TRBJ1-1, with D unclear. Germline-derived CDR1 and CDR2 are SGHTA and FQGNSA. V lost 5 bases and J 6 bases, leaving 16 bases between the germline ends. The CDR3 covers 14 residues. The DNA for the CDR3 is TGTGCCAGCAGCAATAGCCACCTCGTTCCTGAAGCTTTCTTT. Translation gives CASSNSHLVPEAFF.

This clone showed up just once. The V gene is TRBV15, the J gene TRBJ2-1, with TRBD2 matching over 12 bases. The CDR3 extends over 16 amino acids. J gave up 10 bases and V 3 bases, and 10 bases lay outside the gene matches. Germline V lookup: CDR1 LNHNV, CDR2 YYDKDF (reference sequence). The CDR3 sequence: CATSRGLAGGPLEQFF. The DNA for the CDR3 is TGTGCCACCAGCAGGGGGCTAGCGGGAGGGCCCCTAGAGCAGTTCTTC.

The chain employs TRBV5-6 and TRBJ1-1; no definite D call. This CDR3 is built from 14 residues. V gave up 1 base and J gave up 1 base, with 8 bases separating them. CDR1 SGHDT and CDR2 YYEEEE come from the germline V gene. The CDR3 DNA reads as TGTGCCAGCAGCTTGTACGCGGGGAACACTGAAGCTTTCTTT. Translation gives CASSLYAGNTEAFF.

The V call is TRBV28, the J call TRBJ2-3; D gene uncertain. The V end was cut by 4 bases, the J end by 1 base, with 9 bases between. From germline, CDR1 is MDHEN and CDR2 SYDVKM. CDR3 length: 14 residues. Written as DNA, the CDR3 is TGTGCCAGCAGTTCGCCAGATGGCACAGATACGCAGTATTTT. This translates into CASSSPDGTDTQYF.

This chain connects TRBV5-8 to TRBJ1-2; weak D call: TRBD1 (6 bases). Germline values: CDR1 SGHTS, CDR2 YDEGEE. The V end was cut by 6 bases, the J end by 7 bases, with 16 bases between. The CDR3 spans 13 residues. CDR3 sequence reads: CASTLGAGRGYTF. The DNA of the CDR3 is TGTGCCAGCACCCTGGGGGCTGGACGTGGCTACACCTTC.

The chain is built from TRBV2 and TRBJ1-2, with D perhaps TRBD1 (6 bases). The CDR3 runs 13 residues. The V end was cut by 6 bases, the J end by 2 bases, with 10 bases between. Germline values: CDR1 SNHLY, CDR2 FYNNEI. CDR3 in DNA: TGTGCCAGCAGCAGAGACAGGAACTATGGCTACACCTTC. It encodes CASSRDRNYGYTF.

Written as DNA, the CDR3 is TGTGCCTGGGAGGGTACAGGGCAGCTTGGAAACACCATATATTTT. Translated: CAWEGTGQLGNTIYF. The chain is built from TRBV30 and TRBJ1-3, with D maybe TRBD1 (6 bases). Trimming stripped 5 bases from V and 3 bases from J, with 17 bases between. Germline CDR1 is GTSNPN and CDR2 is SVGIG (reference sequence). The CDR3 spans 15 residues.

The chain has TRBV27 and TRBJ2-7, with a weak D call TRBD1 (5 bases). V dropped 5 bases and J dropped 2 bases, with 10 bases sitting between them. Germline CDR1 is MNHEY and CDR2 is SMNVEV (reference sequence). The CDR3 sequence is 13 residues long. The CDR3 coding sequence is TGTGCCAGCAGTCACACAGGAACCTACGAGCAGTACTTC. Amino acid sequence: CASSHTGTYEQYF.

The V and J genes are TRBV19 and TRBJ1-1; D unclear. The V gene lost 6 bases and the J gene lost 0 bases, with 14 bases spanning the gap. Per the germline V gene, CDR1 is LNHDA and CDR2 is SQIVND (reference sequence). This CDR3 comprises 15 residues. CDR3 DNA: TGTGCCAGTAGCGAAAAGAAGTACATGAACACTGAAGCTTTCTTT. It specifies CASSEKKYMNTEAFF.

The chain recombines TRBV27 with TRBJ2-7, with no clear D. V dropped 2 bases and J dropped 0 bases, with 14 bases sitting between them. This CDR3 comprises 16 residues. CDR1 MNHEY and CDR2 SMNVEV come from the germline V gene (reference sequence). This CDR3 reads CASSLPPTVGSYEQYF. As DNA, the CDR3 is TGTGCCAGCAGTTTACCCCCGACTGTAGGCTCCTACGAGCAGTACTTC.

The rearrangement joins TRBV14 to TRBJ2-4, with 10 nucleotides matching TRBD2. Germline V lookup: CDR1 SGHDN, CDR2 FVKESK. This CDR3 is 19 amino acids long. Trimming took 0 bases from V and 2 from J; bases not matched to a gene: 10. The CDR3 bases are TGTGCCAGCAGCCAAGATCCAGCGGGAGGGCGGTCGACCAAAAACATTCAGTACTTC. Protein: CASSQDPAGGRSTKNIQYF.

In its sample, this clone was seen once. The junction departs from germline at one end; a sequencing error may be responsible. The chain is built from TRBV18 and TRBJ1-5; 8 bases match TRBD1. The germline gives CDR1 KGHSH, CDR2 LQKENI. The CDR3 runs 16 residues. The CDR3 DNA reads as TGTGCCAGCTCACCCGACGGTGCAGGGGGCAACCAGCCCCAGCATTTT. This codes for CASSPDGAGGNQPQHF.

The chain carries TRBV28 and TRBJ2-4; 12 nucleotides line up with TRBD1. Germline-derived CDR1 and CDR2 are MDHEN and SYDVKM. This CDR3 has 17 amino acids. Trimming took 1 base from V and 2 from J; bases not matched to a gene: 3. This CDR3 reads CASSLSGQGASKNIQYF. CDR3 nucleotide sequence: TGTGCCAGCAGTTTATCGGGACAGGGGGCTTCCAAAAACATTCAGTACTTC.

The chain joins TRBV19 to TRBJ2-1; a possible D gene is TRBD2 (5 bases). This CDR3 is 15 amino acids long. Trimming pared 5 bases from V and 0 bases from J, leaving 11 bases between. Looked up from germline, CDR1 is LNHDA and CDR2 is SQIVND (reference sequence). This chain's CDR3 is CASSAGWGSYNEQFF. The CDR3 bases are TGTGCCAGTAGTGCGGGCTGGGGCTCCTACAATGAGCAGTTCTTC.

The chain joins TRBV6-5 to TRBJ2-4; D is ambiguous. CDR1 and CDR2 from the germline V gene are MNHEY and SVGAGI. The V gene lost 6 bases and the J gene lost 0 bases, with 12 bases spanning the gap. The CDR3 runs to 15 residues. CDR3 in DNA: TGTGCCAGCAGCGCTCAGGCCATAGCCAAAAACATTCAGTACTTC. Its protein is CASSAQAIAKNIQYF.

This clone showed up just once. This chain connects TRBV7-9 to TRBJ1-6, with 10 bases fitting TRBD1. Looked up from germline, CDR1 is SEHNR and CDR2 is FQNEAQ (reference sequence). The V gene end was trimmed by 7 bases and the J gene end by 7 bases; junction bases not matched to a gene: 4. This CDR3 region has 14 residues. CDR3 region: CASTLGQGNSPLHF. CDR3 sequence (DNA): TGTGCCAGCACCCTGGGACAGGGGAATTCACCCCTCCACTTT.

This chain connects TRBV7-2 to TRBJ1-1, with unresolved D. CDR1 and CDR2 (germline): SGHTA, FQGNSA. This CDR3 contains 13 residues. V was pared by 3 bases and J by 4 bases, with 9 bases between. The CDR3 nucleotides are TGTGCCAGCAGCTTCGGACGGGGCACTGAAGCTTTCTTT. Protein: CASSFGRGTEAFF.

As regards this clone: The junction departs from the called germline gene at one end, perhaps through a read error. The chain recombines TRBV12-5 with TRBJ1-5, with TRBD1 matching over 7 bases. Germline V lookup: CDR1 LGHNT, CDR2 FRNRAP. This CDR3 has 16 residues. The CDR3 coding sequence is TGTGCTAGTGGTTTGGCGACAGGGCCGGGCAATCAACCCCAGCATTTT. This gives the protein CASGLATGPGNQPQHF.

The chain couples TRBV19 to TRBJ2-2, with D tentatively TRBD2 (5 bases). The V end lost 4 bases, the J end lost 6 bases, and 12 bases lay between the germline ends. From germline, CDR1 is LNHDA and CDR2 SQIVND (reference sequence). The CDR3 is 14 residues long. Written as DNA, the CDR3 is TGTGCCAGTAGTACCCCGGACTTCTCCGGGGAGCTGTTTTTT. Translation gives CASSTPDFSGELFF.

The genes are TRBV9 and TRBJ1-2; possible D gene TRBD1, 5 bases. CDR3 length: 14 amino acids. CDR1 is SGDLS, CDR2 YYNGEE, per germline. V was pared by 0 bases and J by 1 base, with 7 bases between. CDR3 nucleotides: TGTGCCAGCAGCGTAGGGGGGGTTAACTATGGCTACACCTTC. This codes for CASSVGGVNYGYTF.